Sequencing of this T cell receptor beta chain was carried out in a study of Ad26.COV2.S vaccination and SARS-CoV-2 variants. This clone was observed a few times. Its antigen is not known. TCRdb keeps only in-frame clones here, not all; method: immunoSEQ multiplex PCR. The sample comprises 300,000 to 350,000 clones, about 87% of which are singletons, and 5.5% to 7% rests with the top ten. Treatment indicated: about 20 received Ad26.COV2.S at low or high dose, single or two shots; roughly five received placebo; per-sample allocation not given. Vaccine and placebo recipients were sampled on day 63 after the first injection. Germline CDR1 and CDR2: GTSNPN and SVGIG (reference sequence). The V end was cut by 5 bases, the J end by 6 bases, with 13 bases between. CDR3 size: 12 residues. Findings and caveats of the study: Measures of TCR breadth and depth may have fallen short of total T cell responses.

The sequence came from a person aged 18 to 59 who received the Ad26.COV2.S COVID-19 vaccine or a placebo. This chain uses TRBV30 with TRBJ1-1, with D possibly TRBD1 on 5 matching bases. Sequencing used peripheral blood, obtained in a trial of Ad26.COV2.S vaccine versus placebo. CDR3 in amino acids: CAWGGAVSEAFF. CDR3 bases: TGTGCCTGGGGTGGGGCGGTTTCTGAAGCTTTCTTT. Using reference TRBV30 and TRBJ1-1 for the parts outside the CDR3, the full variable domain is SQTIHQWPATLVQPVGSPLSLECTVEGTSNPNLYWYRQAAGRGLQLLFYSVGIGQISSEVPQNLSASRPQDRQFILSSKKLLLSDSGFYLCAWGGAVSEAFFGQGTRLTVV.